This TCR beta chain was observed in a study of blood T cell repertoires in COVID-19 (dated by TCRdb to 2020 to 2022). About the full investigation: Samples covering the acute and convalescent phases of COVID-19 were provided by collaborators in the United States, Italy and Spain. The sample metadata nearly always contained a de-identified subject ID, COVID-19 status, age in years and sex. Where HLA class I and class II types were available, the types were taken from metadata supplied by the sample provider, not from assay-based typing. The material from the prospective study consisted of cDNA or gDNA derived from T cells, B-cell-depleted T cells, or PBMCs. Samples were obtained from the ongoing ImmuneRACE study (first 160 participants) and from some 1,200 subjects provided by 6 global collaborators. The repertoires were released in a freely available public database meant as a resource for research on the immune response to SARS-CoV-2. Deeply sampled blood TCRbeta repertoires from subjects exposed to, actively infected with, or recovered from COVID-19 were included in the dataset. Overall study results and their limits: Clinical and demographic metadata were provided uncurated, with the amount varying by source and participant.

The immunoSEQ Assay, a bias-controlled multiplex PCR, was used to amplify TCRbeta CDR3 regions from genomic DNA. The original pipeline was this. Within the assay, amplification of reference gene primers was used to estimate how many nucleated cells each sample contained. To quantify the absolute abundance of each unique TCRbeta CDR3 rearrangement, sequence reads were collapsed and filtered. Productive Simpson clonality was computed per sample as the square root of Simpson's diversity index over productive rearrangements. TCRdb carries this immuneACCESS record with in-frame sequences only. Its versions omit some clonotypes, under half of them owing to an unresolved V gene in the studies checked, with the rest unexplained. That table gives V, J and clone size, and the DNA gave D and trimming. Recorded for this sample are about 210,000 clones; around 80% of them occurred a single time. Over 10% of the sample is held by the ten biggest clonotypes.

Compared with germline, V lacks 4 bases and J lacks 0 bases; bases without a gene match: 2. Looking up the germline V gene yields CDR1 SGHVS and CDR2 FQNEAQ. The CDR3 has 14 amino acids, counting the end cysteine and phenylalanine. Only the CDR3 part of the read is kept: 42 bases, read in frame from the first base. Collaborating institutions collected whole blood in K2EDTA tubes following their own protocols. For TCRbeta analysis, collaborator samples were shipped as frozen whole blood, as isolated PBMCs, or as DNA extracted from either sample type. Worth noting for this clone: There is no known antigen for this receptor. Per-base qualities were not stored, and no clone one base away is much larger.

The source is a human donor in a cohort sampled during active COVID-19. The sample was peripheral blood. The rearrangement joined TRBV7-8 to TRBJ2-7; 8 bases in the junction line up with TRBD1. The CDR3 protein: CASSWTGNSYEQYF. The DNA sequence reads TGTGCCAGCAGCTGGACAGGGAACTCCTACGAGCAGTACTTC.